This T cell receptor (beta chain) was retrieved from a study of blood T cell repertoires in COVID-19. Study-wide context: The United States, Italy and Spain supplied acute and convalescent COVID-19 samples. Sources were T cells, B-cell-depleted T cells, or PBMCs; the material itself was cDNA or gDNA.

CDR3 length: 18 residues. Germline assignment: CDR1 MNHEY and CDR2 SMNVEV (reference sequence). V was clipped by 0 bases and J by 7 bases; unmatched bases: 11. Authors' processing steps: It was from reference gene primer amplification that nucleated cell counts were estimated. Produced via immunoSEQ multiplex PCR; TCRdb's table is partial and in-frame only. Clone size and V and J calls were adopted from that table, with D and trimming inferred from the DNA. The sample comprises 80,000 to 95,000 clones, roughly 88% of which are singletons, and 30% to 35% rests with the top ten. This clone was counted ten times or more.

The chain is built from TRBV27 and TRBJ2-1; TRBD2 aligns across 11 bases. The receptor's source is an elderly woman with active or convalescent COVID-19. Sequencing input: peripheral blood. The CDR3 here is CASSLSHVRLAGRNEQFF. The DNA of the CDR3 is TGTGCCAGCAGTTTATCCCATGTTAGACTAGCGGGGAGAAATGAGCAGTTCTTC.